The T cell receptor beta chain under discussion was sequenced for a study of blood T cells in healthy people across ages. The use of a sample-barcoded 5' primer and a J-beta primer mix characterized a second PCR of roughly 6 to 11 cycles. MiXCR, run by TCRdb on the 5' RACE reads, gives a single entry per CDR3 protein. The sample lists 1 million or so distinct CDR3 sequences; 20% to 25% were seen once. This CDR3 spans 14 amino acids. Trimming pared 4 bases from V and 12 bases from J, leaving 18 bases between. In germline, CDR1 is SEHNR, CDR2 FQNEAQ (reference sequence). A further study also used this sample, focusing on T cells of mothers and their children. That report adds: Once extracted, all RNA went into cDNA synthesis at approximately 1.6 ug per 15 ul.

This receptor was obtained from a girl aged 2-10 years in good health. V is TRBV7-9 and J is TRBJ1-4; tentatively, D is TRBD1 (5 bases). Sequencing input: blood. CDR3 nucleotide sequence: TGTGCCAGCAGCTCCTGGGACCCGACGGCTGAACTGTTTTTT. This sequence encodes CASSSWDPTAELFF.